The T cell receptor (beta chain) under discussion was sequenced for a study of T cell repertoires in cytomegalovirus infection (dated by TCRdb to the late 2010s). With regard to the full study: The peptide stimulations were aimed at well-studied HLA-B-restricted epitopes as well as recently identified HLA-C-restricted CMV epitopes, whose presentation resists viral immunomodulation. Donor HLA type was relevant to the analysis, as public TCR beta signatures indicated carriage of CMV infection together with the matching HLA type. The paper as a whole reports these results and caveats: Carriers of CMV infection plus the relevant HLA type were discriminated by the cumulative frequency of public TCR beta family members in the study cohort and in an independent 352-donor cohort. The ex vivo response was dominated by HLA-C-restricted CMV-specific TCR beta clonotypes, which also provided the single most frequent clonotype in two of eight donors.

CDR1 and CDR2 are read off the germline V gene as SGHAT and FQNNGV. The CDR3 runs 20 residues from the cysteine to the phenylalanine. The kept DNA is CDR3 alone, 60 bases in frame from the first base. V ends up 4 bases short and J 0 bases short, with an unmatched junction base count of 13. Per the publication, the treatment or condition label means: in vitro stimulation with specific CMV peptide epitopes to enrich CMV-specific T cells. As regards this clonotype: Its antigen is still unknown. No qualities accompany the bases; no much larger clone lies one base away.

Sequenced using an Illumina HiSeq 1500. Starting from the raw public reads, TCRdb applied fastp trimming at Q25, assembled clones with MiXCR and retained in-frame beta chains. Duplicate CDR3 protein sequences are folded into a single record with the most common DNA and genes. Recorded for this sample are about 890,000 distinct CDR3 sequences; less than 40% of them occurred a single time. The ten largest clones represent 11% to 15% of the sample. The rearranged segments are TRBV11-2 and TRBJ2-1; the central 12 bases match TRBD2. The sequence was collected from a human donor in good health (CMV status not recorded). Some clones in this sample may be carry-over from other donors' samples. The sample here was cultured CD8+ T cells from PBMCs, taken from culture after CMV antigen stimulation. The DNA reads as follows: TGTGCCAGCAGCTCTCCGATCGGGACTAGCGGGCTGAGCTCCTACAATGAGCAGTTCTTC. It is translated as CASSSPIGTSGLSSYNEQFF.